What follows are 30 T cell receptor beta chains derived from one specimen sequenced in a study of T cells in narcolepsy. Sequencing was performed with immunoSEQ multiplex PCR; in TCRdb, only in-frame clones are kept and a portion is missing. The sample consists of some 30,000 clones, roughly 80% of them appearing once. Material: CD45RA- memory CD4+ T cells from PBMCs. The receptors stem from a human donor with narcolepsy.

The gene calls are TRBV28 and TRBJ2-5; D might be TRBD1 (6 bases). CDR1 is MDHEN, CDR2 SYDVKM, per germline. This CDR3 contains 16 residues. V was cut by 1 base and J by 5 bases, with 17 bases left in between. CDR3 DNA: TGTGCCAGCAGTTTATTAGGGGGATTCGGCGGCGAGACCCAGTACTTC. Protein product: CASSLLGGFGGETQYF.

The CDR3 spells CASSALDRAHEQYF. In DNA, the CDR3 is TGTGCCAGCAGCGCCTTGGACAGGGCCCACGAGCAGTACTTC. This chain joins TRBV9 and TRBJ2-7; 8 nucleotides line up with TRBD1. The CDR3 spans 14 residues. V shed 3 bases and J 5 bases; nucleotides not matched to a gene: 7. Germline V lookup: CDR1 SGDLS, CDR2 YYNGEE.

The chain joins TRBV28 to TRBJ2-7; D unclear. Germline assignment: CDR1 MDHEN and CDR2 SYDVKM. Trimming took 2 bases from V and 2 from J, leaving 10 bases between them. The CDR3 is 14 amino acids. CDR3 coding DNA: TGTGCCAGCAGTTTAATCAAGGTGCCCTACGAGCAGTACTTC. Amino acids: CASSLIKVPYEQYF.

This clone was observed a single time. This chain connects TRBV7-2 to TRBJ2-2; D possibly corresponds to TRBD2 (7 bases). V was cut by 8 bases and J by 3 bases, with 16 bases left in between. CDR3 size: 15 residues. Germline CDR1 SGHTA, CDR2 FQGNSA. The CDR3 spells CASSEGGGDTGELFF. The CDR3 DNA follows: TGTGCCAGCTCGGAAGGCGGGGGCGACACCGGGGAGCTGTTTTTT. Full variable domain (rest looked up from reference TRBV7-2 and TRBJ2-2): GAGVSQSPSNKVTEKGKDVELRCDPISGHTALYWYRQSLGQGLEFLIYFQGNSAPDKSGLPSDRFSAERTGGSVSTLTIQRTQQEDSAVYLCASSEGGGDTGELFFGEGSRLTVL.

The rearrangement joins TRBV30 to TRBJ2-1; a possible D gene is TRBD2 (6 bases). Deletions cut 7 bases from V and 3 bases from J, with 28 bases between. The CDR3 is made up of 18 amino acids. The germline V gene encodes CDR1 GTSNPN and CDR2 SVGIG (reference sequence). The CDR3 here is CAFGRGTNRNKDYNEQFF. DNA of the CDR3: TGTGCCTTCGGACGGGGGACGAACCGGAATAAAGACTACAATGAGCAGTTCTTC.

Remarks on this clone: The same CDR3 is also encoded by other DNA sequences in this sample. J is TRBJ1-5 and V is TRBV6-5, with 7 nucleotides matching TRBD1. The CDR3 has 14 amino acids. Germline values: CDR1 MNHEY, CDR2 SVGAGI. Trimming at V came to 6 bases and at J to 6 bases, leaving 8 bases not matched to a gene. In DNA, the CDR3 is TGTGCCAGCAGACGGCAGGGGGACGGTCAGCCCCAGCATTTT. This codes for CASRRQGDGQPQHF.

The rearrangement joins TRBV5-1 to TRBJ1-4; D is unclear. V gave up 1 base and J gave up 0 bases, with 13 bases separating them. The CDR3 runs to 17 residues. CDR1 SGHRS and CDR2 YFSETQ come from the germline V gene. The CDR3 sequence: CASSLLPPSTTNEKLFF. The CDR3 DNA follows: TGCGCCAGCAGCTTGTTGCCGCCCTCAACAACTAATGAAAAACTGTTTTTT. Supplemented by reference TRBV5-1 and TRBJ1-4, the full variable domain reads KAGVTQTPRYLIKTRGQQVTLSCSPISGHRSVSWYQQTPGQGLQFLFEYFSETQRNKGNFPGRFSGRQFSNSRSEMNVSTLELGDSALYLCASSLLPPSTTNEKLFFGSGTQLSVL.

This chain connects TRBV6-6 to TRBJ1-3, with 7 nucleotides matching TRBD1. The V and J ends lost 0 bases and 4 bases, in that order; junction bases with no gene match: 3. In germline, CDR1 is MNHNY, CDR2 SVGAGI (reference sequence). The CDR3 loop spans 15 amino acids. In DNA form, the CDR3 reads TGTGCCAGCAGTTACTCGGAGACAGGGGGAAACACCATATATTTT. It encodes CASSYSETGGNTIYF.

This rearrangement joins TRBV27 to TRBJ2-5; D is undetermined. With 0 bases removed from V and 11 bases from J, the gap between germline ends came to 13 bases. This CDR3 region has 13 residues. Germline assignment: CDR1 MNHEY and CDR2 SMNVEV (reference sequence). The CDR3 is CASSLSSTLEQYF. The CDR3 nucleotides read TGTGCCAGCAGTTTATCTTCCACCCTTGAGCAGTACTTC.

This chain joins TRBV7-9 and TRBJ1-6, with a weak D call TRBD1 (6 bases). In germline, CDR1 is SEHNR, CDR2 FQNEAQ (reference sequence). The CDR3 is 15 residues long. Trimming removed 3 bases from V and 5 bases from J, with 11 bases in between. The CDR3 here is CASSFGAGDNSPLHF. Here the CDR3 DNA reads TGTGCCAGCAGCTTTGGGGCAGGGGATAATTCACCCCTCCACTTT.

The chain recombines TRBV18 with TRBJ2-3; D perhaps matches TRBD1 (6 bases). Trimming pared 4 bases from V and 2 bases from J, leaving 13 bases between. Germline V gene sequence: CDR1 KGHSH, CDR2 LQKENI. The CDR3 is made up of 15 amino acids. CDR3 nucleotide sequence: TGTGCCAGCTCACGGGACAAAGGGGTCACAGATACGCAGTATTTT. As protein: CASSRDKGVTDTQYF. Based on the CDR3 plus reference TRBV18 and TRBJ2-3, the full variable domain is NAGVMQNPRHLVRRRGQEARLRCSPMKGHSHVYWYRQLPEEGLKFMVYLQKENIIDESGMPKERFSAEFPKEGPSILRIQQVVRGDSAAYFCASSRDKGVTDTQYFGPGTRLTVL.

A single count supports this clone. The genes are TRBV6-6 and TRBJ1-2, with D hard to call. Deletions cut 7 bases from V and 4 bases from J, with 13 bases between. Germline V lookup: CDR1 MNHNY, CDR2 SVGAGI (reference sequence). The CDR3 runs to 13 residues. CDR3 sequence (DNA): TGTGCCAGCATCACGGTAGGGTCCTATGGCTACACCTTC. Translated: CASITVGSYGYTF.

This chain connects TRBV28 to TRBJ1-2; no clear D. Trimming took off 4 bases at V and 4 bases at J, with 10 bases between the two ends. CDR1 is MDHEN and CDR2 is SYDVKM in the germline V gene. CDR3 length: 13 residues. The CDR3 coding sequence is TGTGCCAGCAGTTCCACTGCAATCTATGGCTACACCTTC. It is translated as CASSSTAIYGYTF.

The V gene is TRBV19, the J gene TRBJ1-4; 7 bases agree with TRBD1. After removal of 7 bases from V and 7 bases from J, the junction contained 6 bases not matched to a gene. Germline CDR1 is LNHDA and CDR2 is SQIVND (reference sequence). The CDR3 consists of 13 residues. The CDR3 DNA reads as TGTGCCAGTACCCAGGGGGGACGTGAAAAACTGTTTTTT. Its translation is CASTQGGREKLFF.

The genes are TRBV5-4 and TRBJ2-7, with TRBD2 identical over 12 bases. Per germline, CDR1 SGHNT and CDR2 YYREEE (reference sequence). This CDR3 comprises 19 residues. V lost 2 bases to trimming and J lost 0 bases; unmatched junction nucleotides: 12. CDR3 sequence (DNA): TGTGCCAGCAGCTTCGGGACAAGGGGACTAGCGGGTTTCTCCTACGAGCAGTACTTC. Encoded protein: CASSFGTRGLAGFSYEQYF.

The chain couples TRBV28 to TRBJ2-7; 7 nucleotides match TRBD1. The CDR3 sequence is 14 residues long. Germline V gene data show CDR1 as MDHEN and CDR2 as SYDVKM. Trimming at V came to 5 bases and at J to 8 bases, leaving 12 bases not matched to a gene. The CDR3 here is CASSPPLTQGKQYF. CDR3 DNA sequence: TGTGCCAGCAGTCCCCCACTCACACAGGGGAAGCAGTACTTC.

The rearrangement joins TRBV5-1 to TRBJ2-1, with 12 positions matching TRBD2. The CDR3 is 15 amino acids. The J segment lost 5 bases and the V segment lost 4 bases, leaving 4 bases of the junction unmatched. The V gene's germline CDR1 is SGHRS and CDR2 YFSETQ. The CDR3 DNA follows: TGCGCCAGCAGCCCAGGGACTAGCGGGCACAATGAGCAGTTCTTC. Translation gives CASSPGTSGHNEQFF.

This chain links TRBV5-1 with TRBJ1-2; D perhaps matches TRBD1 (5 bases). Trimming removed 2 bases at V and 7 bases at J, with 18 bases between. Germline assignment: CDR1 SGHRS and CDR2 YFSETQ. This CDR3 region has 15 residues. The CDR3 is CASSLQASFNGGYTF. Written as DNA, the CDR3 is TGCGCCAGCAGCTTACAGGCGTCGTTCAACGGTGGCTACACCTTC.

J is TRBJ2-2 and V is TRBV10-1, with TRBD2 as a possible D gene (6 bases). V was trimmed by 5 bases and J by 0 bases, leaving 13 bases between them. The CDR3 has 16 amino acids. Germline lookup yields CDR1 WNHNN and CDR2 SYGVQD (reference sequence). The CDR3 region is CASSFRAGPNTGELFF. DNA for the CDR3: TGCGCCAGCAGTTTCAGAGCGGGTCCGAACACCGGGGAGCTGTTTTTT.

The genes are TRBV9 and TRBJ2-1; D call uncertain. CDR3 size: 14 residues. The V gene lost 0 bases and the J gene lost 10 bases, with 14 bases spanning the gap. Germline lookup yields CDR1 SGDLS and CDR2 YYNGEE. DNA of the CDR3: TGTGCCAGCAGCGTAGCTGCGGCAGGAAGAGAGCAGTTCTTC. This encodes CASSVAAAGREQFF.

J is TRBJ2-7 and V is TRBV6-9; D is unclear. V lost 2 bases to trimming and J lost 5 bases, with 7 bases between them. The CDR3 has 12 residues. The germline CDR1 and CDR2 sequences are MNHGY and SVAAGI. DNA of the CDR3: TGTGCCAGCAGTTATATAAGGGACGAGCAGTACTTC. As protein: CASSYIRDEQYF.

The chain uses TRBV14 and TRBJ2-7, with TRBD1 matching over 10 bases. The J segment lost 3 bases and the V segment lost 0 bases, leaving 2 bases of the junction unmatched. The germline CDR1 and CDR2 sequences are SGHDN and FVKESK. The CDR3 extends over 15 amino acids. The chain's CDR3 is CASSQERTGGYEQYF. The CDR3, as DNA: TGTGCCAGCAGCCAAGAGCGGACAGGGGGCTACGAGCAGTACTTC.

The V and J genes are TRBV18 and TRBJ1-2; 7 bases align to TRBD1. The CDR3 is 15 residues long. Germline CDR1 reads KGHSH; CDR2 reads LQKENI. The junction had 6 bases not matched to a gene; V was cut back by 1 base and J by 4 bases. In nucleotides, the CDR3 is TGTGCCAGCTCACCACAGGGACAGCGAACCTATGGCTACACCTTC. This gives the protein CASSPQGQRTYGYTF.

The gene calls are TRBV11-3 and TRBJ2-5; TRBD2 might be the D (5 bases). CDR3 length equals 12 residues. Germline loops: CDR1 SGHNT, CDR2 YENEEA. Trimming left V 5 bases short and J 5 bases short, with 9 bases between. For the CDR3, the DNA is TGTGCCAGCAGCATCGGGGTGGAGACCCAGTACTTC. This translates into CASSIGVETQYF.

This CDR3 is CASSLAGHMNTEAFF. The CDR3 DNA reads TGCGCCAGCAGCTTGGCCGGGCATATGAACACTGAAGCTTTCTTT. The J gene is TRBJ1-1, the V gene TRBV5-1; no reliable D call. The germline V gene encodes CDR1 SGHRS and CDR2 YFSETQ. The CDR3 sequence is 15 residues long. V was pared by 0 bases and J by 0 bases, with 9 bases between.

The chain recombines TRBV12-5 with TRBJ1-5, with TRBD1 as a possible D gene (6 bases). Germline V lookup: CDR1 LGHNT, CDR2 FRNRAP. CDR3 length: 13 amino acids. V was cut by 2 bases and J by 4 bases, with 6 bases left in between. The CDR3 sequence is CASGLTGNQPQHF. The CDR3 DNA is TGTGCTAGTGGTTTGACAGGGAATCAGCCCCAGCATTTT. Complete variable domain (other parts from reference TRBV12-5 and TRBJ1-5): DARVTQTPRHKVTEMGQEVTMRCQPILGHNTVFWYRQTMMQGLELLAYFRNRAPLDDSGMPKDRFSAEMPDATLATLKIQPSEPRDSAVYFCASGLTGNQPQHFGDGTRLSIL.

Only one count was recorded for this clone. V usage is TRBV7-6 and J usage is TRBJ2-5; 9 nucleotides line up with TRBD1. Germline loops: CDR1 SGHVS, CDR2 FNYEAQ. CDR3 size: 15 residues. V gave up 4 bases and J gave up 5 bases; unmatched junction bases: 8. The CDR3: CASSSPMDRGETQYF. The CDR3 nucleotides read TGTGCCAGCAGCTCGCCCATGGACAGGGGTGAGACCCAGTACTTC.

The chain joins TRBV7-9 to TRBJ2-5; 8 bases agree with TRBD1. Germline V CDR1 and CDR2: SEHNR, FQNEAQ (reference sequence). Germline trimming cut 4 bases from V and 5 bases from J; bases unmatched to any gene: 9. The CDR3 length is 15 residues. This CDR3 is CASSYTLTGVETQYF. Here the CDR3 DNA reads TGTGCCAGCAGCTATACCCTGACAGGGGTGGAGACCCAGTACTTC.

The chain combines TRBV6-1 with TRBJ1-5; tentative D call: TRBD1 (6 bases). CDR1 MNHNS and CDR2 SASEGT come from the germline V gene. This CDR3 region has 14 residues. V lost 6 bases and J 5 bases, leaving 14 bases between the germline ends. The CDR3 sequence: CASSLRGTHQPQHF. The CDR3 region has the DNA TGTGCCAGCAGCCTCAGGGGAACCCATCAGCCCCAGCATTTT.

The rearrangement links TRBV28 to TRBJ1-1; 7 nucleotides agree with TRBD1. Per germline, CDR1 MDHEN and CDR2 SYDVKM. With 11 bases clipped from V and 7 bases from J, the junction kept 7 bases outside the gene matches. This CDR3 contains 11 residues. For the CDR3, the DNA is TGTGCCGGAACTCAGGGGGATGAAGCTTTCTTT. Translating gives CAGTQGDEAFF.